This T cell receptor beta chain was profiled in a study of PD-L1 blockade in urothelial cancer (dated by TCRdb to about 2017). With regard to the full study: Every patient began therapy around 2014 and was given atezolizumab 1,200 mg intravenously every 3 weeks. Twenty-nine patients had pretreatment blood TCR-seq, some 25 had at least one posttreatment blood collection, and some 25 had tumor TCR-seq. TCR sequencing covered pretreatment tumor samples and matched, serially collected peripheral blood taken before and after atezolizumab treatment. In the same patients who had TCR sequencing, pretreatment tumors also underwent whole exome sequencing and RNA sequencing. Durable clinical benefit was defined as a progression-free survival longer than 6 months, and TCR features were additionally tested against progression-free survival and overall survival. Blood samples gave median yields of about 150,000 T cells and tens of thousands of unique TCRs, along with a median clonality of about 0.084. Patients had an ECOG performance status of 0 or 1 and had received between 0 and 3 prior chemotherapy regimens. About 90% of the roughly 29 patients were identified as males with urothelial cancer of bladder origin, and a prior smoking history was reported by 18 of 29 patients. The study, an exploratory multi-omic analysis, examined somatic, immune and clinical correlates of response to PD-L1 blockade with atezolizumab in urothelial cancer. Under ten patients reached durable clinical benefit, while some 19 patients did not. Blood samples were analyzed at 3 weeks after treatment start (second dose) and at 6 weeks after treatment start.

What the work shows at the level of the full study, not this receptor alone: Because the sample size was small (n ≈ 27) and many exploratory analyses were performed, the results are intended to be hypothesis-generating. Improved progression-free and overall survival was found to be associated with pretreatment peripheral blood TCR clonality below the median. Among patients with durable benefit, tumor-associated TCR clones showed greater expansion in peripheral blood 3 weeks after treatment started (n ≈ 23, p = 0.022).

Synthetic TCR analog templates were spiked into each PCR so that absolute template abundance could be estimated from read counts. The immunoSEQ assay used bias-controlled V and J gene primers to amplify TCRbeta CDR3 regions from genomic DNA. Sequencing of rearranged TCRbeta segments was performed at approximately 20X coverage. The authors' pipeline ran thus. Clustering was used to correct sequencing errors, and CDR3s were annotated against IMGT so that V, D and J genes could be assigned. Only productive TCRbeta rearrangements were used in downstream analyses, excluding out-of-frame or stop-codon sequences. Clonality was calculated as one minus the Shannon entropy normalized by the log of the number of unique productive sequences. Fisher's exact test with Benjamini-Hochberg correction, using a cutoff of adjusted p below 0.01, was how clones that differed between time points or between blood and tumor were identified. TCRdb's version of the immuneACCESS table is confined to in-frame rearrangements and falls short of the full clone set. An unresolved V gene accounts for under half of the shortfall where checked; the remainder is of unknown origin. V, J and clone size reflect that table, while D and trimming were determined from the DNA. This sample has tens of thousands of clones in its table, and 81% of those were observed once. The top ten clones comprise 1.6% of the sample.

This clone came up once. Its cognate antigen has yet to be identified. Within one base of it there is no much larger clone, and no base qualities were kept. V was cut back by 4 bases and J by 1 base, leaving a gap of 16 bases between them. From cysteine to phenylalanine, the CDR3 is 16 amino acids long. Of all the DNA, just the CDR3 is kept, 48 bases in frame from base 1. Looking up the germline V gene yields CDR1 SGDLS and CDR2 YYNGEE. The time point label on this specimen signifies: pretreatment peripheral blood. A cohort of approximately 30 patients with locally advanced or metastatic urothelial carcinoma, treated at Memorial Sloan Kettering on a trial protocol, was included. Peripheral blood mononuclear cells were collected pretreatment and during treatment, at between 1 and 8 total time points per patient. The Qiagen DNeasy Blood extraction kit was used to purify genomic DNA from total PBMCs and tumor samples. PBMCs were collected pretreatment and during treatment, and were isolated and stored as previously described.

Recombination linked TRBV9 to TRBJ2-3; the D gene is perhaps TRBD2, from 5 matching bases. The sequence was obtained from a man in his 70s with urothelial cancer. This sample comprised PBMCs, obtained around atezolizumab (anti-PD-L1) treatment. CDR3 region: CASSPLVGAGTDTQYF. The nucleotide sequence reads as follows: TGTGCCAGCAGCCCACTTGTGGGAGCAGGCACAGATACGCAGTATTTT.